This T cell receptor (beta chain) appears in the sequencing data of a study of shared clonotypes between healthy human individuals. The method was immunoSEQ multiplex PCR; TCRdb's version includes in-frame clones alone and lacks a portion of them. Among about 1.1 million clones listed, approximately 80% were seen once. Regarding this clone: A read error is possible here, since a much larger clone lies one base away. This likely comes from a read error, as the CDR3 has no conserved phenylalanine or tryptophan at its end.

The CDR3 has 14 amino acids. CDR1 and CDR2 from the germline V gene are SEHNR and FQNEAQ (reference sequence). V was pared by 3 bases and J by 2 bases, with 11 bases between. This receptor was identified in a man younger than 35 in good health. Some clones in this sample may be carry-over from other donors' samples. Sequencing was done on a sample of memory CD4+ T cells from PBMCs. The sample's subset: CD45RA-negative fraction. The chain carries TRBV7-9 and TRBJ2-7, with D hard to call. The DNA of the CDR3 is TGTGCCAGCAGCTTTGGCAGTTCCACCTACGAGCAGTACCTC. Protein product: CASSFGSSTYEQYL.